These 10 T cell receptor beta chains came from one sample sequenced in a study of CD8 T cells in ankylosing spondylitis listed by TCRdb under 2017. To prepare the library, 5' RACE was applied. The sample was run on an Illumina HiSeq 2500. TCRdb reprocessed the public reads (quality trimming at Q25 with fastp, clone calling with MiXCR) and kept in-frame beta chains. One record per CDR3 amino acid sequence lists the most common genes and DNA. This sample comprises about 140,000 distinct CDR3 sequences, 30% to 35% of them detected only once. The top ten constitute about 6% of the sample. What was sequenced was synovial fluid, either unsorted or a sorted T cell fraction (not recorded which). These receptors were taken from a male donor with ankylosing spondylitis.

This sequence joins TRBV2 and TRBJ2-3; TRBD2 matches 10 bases. There are 15 residues in the CDR3. The germline gives CDR1 SNHLY, CDR2 FYNNEI. The ends lost 8 bases at V and 2 bases at J; junction bases unmatched: 7. CDR3 in amino acids: CASGILAGSTDTQYF. CDR3 nucleotides: TGTGCCAGCGGAATACTAGCGGGATCCACAGATACGCAGTATTTT.

This clonotype has just a few counts. V gene TRBV28 combines with J gene TRBJ2-7, with TRBD1 identical over 8 bases. The CDR3 is made up of 15 amino acids. The V gene end was trimmed by 10 bases and the J gene end by 5 bases; junction bases not matched to a gene: 16. Germline CDR1 MDHEN, CDR2 SYDVKM. The CDR3 nucleotides are TGTGCCACCTACAATCAGGGGGCAGGGTACGACGAGCAGTACTTC. Its translation is CATYNQGAGYDEQYF.

This clonotype was seen more than once but under ten times. The chain recombines TRBV6-1 with TRBJ2-1; TRBD2 might be the D (5 bases). The germline V and J ends were trimmed by 6 bases and 8 bases, with 17 bases remaining between them. Germline values: CDR1 MNHNS, CDR2 SASEGT. The CDR3 is 14 residues long. CDR3 region: CASRREGRFDEQFF. The CDR3 region has the DNA TGTGCCAGCAGAAGAGAGGGAAGGTTCGATGAGCAGTTCTTC.

This clonotype was picked up many times. The V gene is TRBV9, the J gene TRBJ2-1; 13 bases agree with TRBD2. The length of the CDR3 is 16 residues. V lost 4 bases, J lost 7 bases, and 8 bases stayed unmatched. The germline gives CDR1 SGDLS, CDR2 YYNGEE. CDR3 DNA: TGTGCCAGCAGCCCACAGACTAGCGGGAGGCGTAATGAGCAGTTCTTC. Amino acids: CASSPQTSGRRNEQFF.

This clonotype was detected ten times or more. V is TRBV18 and J is TRBJ1-2; D may be TRBD1 (6 bases). The CDR3 contains 13 residues. The germline V and J ends were trimmed by 4 bases and 7 bases, with 13 bases remaining between them. Germline CDR1 reads KGHSH; CDR2 reads LQKENI. DNA of the CDR3: TGTGCCAGCTCACAAATACCAGGGGCTGGCTACACCTTC. Amino acids: CASSQIPGAGYTF.

The rearrangement uses TRBV3-1 and TRBJ1-5, with no clear D. V dropped 5 bases and J dropped 5 bases, with 13 bases sitting between them. The CDR3 has 14 amino acids. Germline CDR1 and CDR2: LGHDT and YNNKEL (reference sequence). The chain's CDR3 is CASSATVTYQPQHF. The CDR3, as DNA: TGTGCCAGCAGCGCCACAGTCACCTATCAGCCCCAGCATTTT.

This clonotype was seen repeatedly, ten times or more. The chain combines TRBV28 with TRBJ1-5; a possible D gene is TRBD1 (5 bases). V was clipped by 5 bases and J by 1 base, with 12 bases between them. The CDR3 runs to 15 residues. In germline, CDR1 is MDHEN, CDR2 SYDVKM. CDR3 region: CASSPKGSSNQPQHF. The CDR3 nucleotides read TGTGCCAGCAGTCCTAAGGGGTCAAGCAATCAGCCCCAGCATTTT.

In this sample, this clonotype turned up many times. The chain recombines TRBV3-1 with TRBJ1-1; 9 bases line up with TRBD1. Trimming took 1 base from V and 8 from J; bases not matched to a gene: 11. CDR1 is LGHDT, CDR2 YNNKEL, per germline (reference sequence). This CDR3 has 16 amino acids. This CDR3 is CASSQGFGNRGHEAFF. The CDR3 nucleotides read TGTGCCAGCAGCCAAGGTTTTGGGAACAGGGGGCACGAAGCTTTCTTT. Combining the CDR3 with reference TRBV3-1 and TRBJ1-1 gives the whole variable domain DTAVSQTPKYLVTQMGNDKSIKCEQNLGHDTMYWYKQDSKKFLKIMFSYNNKELIINETVPNRFSPKSPDKAHLNLHINSLELGDSAVYFCASSQGFGNRGHEAFFGQGTRLTVV.

This clonotype was counted between two and nine times. The chain has TRBV20-1 and TRBJ2-5; D unresolved. The CDR3 extends over 11 amino acids. V was pared by 0 bases and J by 3 bases, with 2 bases between. From germline, CDR1 is DFQATT and CDR2 SNEGSKA (reference sequence). CDR3 sequence: CSAREEETQYF. The CDR3 coding sequence is TGCAGTGCTAGAGAAGAAGAGACCCAGTACTTC.

The rearrangement links TRBV2 to TRBJ1-2, with D unclear. Germline CDR1 is SNHLY and CDR2 is FYNNEI. This CDR3 has 14 amino acids. Trimming pared 3 bases from V and 1 base from J, leaving 9 bases between. The CDR3 reads CASSEWADNYGYTF. CDR3 coding DNA: TGTGCCAGCAGTGAGTGGGCGGATAACTATGGCTACACCTTC.